These 5 T cell receptor beta chains were sequenced from one sample in a study of PD-L1 blockade in urothelial cancer. Generated by immunoSEQ multiplex PCR, the TCRdb table keeps only in-frame clones and is missing some. The sample lists 70,000 or so clones; less than 90% were seen once. The source was PBMCs, collected around atezolizumab (anti-PD-L1) treatment. These receptors were taken from a man between 70 and 80 years old with urothelial cancer.

The chain has TRBV9 and TRBJ2-1; D is perhaps TRBD1 (6 bases). Per germline, CDR1 SGDLS and CDR2 YYNGEE. Trimming removed 0 bases from V and 7 bases from J, with 14 bases in between. There are 15 residues in the CDR3. The CDR3 DNA follows: TGTGCCAGCAGCGTAGAAGCCGTGAGGGGGAATGAGCAGTTCTTC. This codes for CASSVEAVRGNEQFF.

This clone was recorded once. This chain links TRBV27 with TRBJ2-7; possibly TRBD2 for D (5 bases). The CDR3 is made up of 13 amino acids. V lost 3 bases and J lost 5, with 11 bases in between. Germline lookup yields CDR1 MNHEY and CDR2 SMNVEV (reference sequence). CDR3 sequence reads: CASSFGERDEQYF. CDR3 coding DNA: TGTGCCAGCAGTTTCGGGGAGAGGGACGAGCAGTACTTC.

The rearrangement links TRBV9 to TRBJ2-5; tentative D call: TRBD2 (5 bases). V lost 0 bases and J lost 2, with 8 bases in between. CDR3 length: 14 residues. The germline V gene has CDR1 SGDLS and CDR2 YYNGEE. In nucleotides, the CDR3 is TGTGCCAGCAGCGTAGATCGGGGACAAGAGACCCAGTACTTC. Protein sequence: CASSVDRGQETQYF.

The genes are TRBV30 and TRBJ2-7; 7 nucleotides match TRBD2. Trimming removed 5 bases from V and 6 bases from J; junction bases left unmatched: 4. The length of the CDR3 is 11 residues. Germline CDR1 and CDR2: GTSNPN and SVGIG (reference sequence). The CDR3 DNA is TGTGCCTGGTCTTTAGCGGGCGAGCAGTACTTC. It specifies CAWSLAGEQYF.

As DNA, the CDR3 is TGTGCCAGCAGCCGCGGGAGTAGGACAGATACGCAGTATTTT. Encoded protein: CASSRGSRTDTQYF. The rearrangement links TRBV7-9 to TRBJ2-3; TRBD2 agrees at 7 bases. The CDR3 is 14 amino acids. With 5 bases clipped from V and 3 bases from J, the junction kept 5 bases outside the gene matches. Germline V lookup: CDR1 SEHNR, CDR2 FQNEAQ (reference sequence).